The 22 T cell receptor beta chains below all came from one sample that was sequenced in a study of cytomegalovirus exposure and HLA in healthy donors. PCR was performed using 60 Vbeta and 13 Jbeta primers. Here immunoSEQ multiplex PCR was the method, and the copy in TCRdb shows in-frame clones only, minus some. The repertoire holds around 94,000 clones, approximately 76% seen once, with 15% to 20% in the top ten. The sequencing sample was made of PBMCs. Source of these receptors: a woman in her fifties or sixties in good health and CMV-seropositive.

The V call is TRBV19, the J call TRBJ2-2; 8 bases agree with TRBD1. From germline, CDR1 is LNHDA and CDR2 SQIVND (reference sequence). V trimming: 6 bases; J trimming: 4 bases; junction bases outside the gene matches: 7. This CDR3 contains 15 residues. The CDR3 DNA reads TGTGCCAGTAGCCAGGGGACAGGAACCACCGGGGAGCTGTTTTTT. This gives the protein CASSQGTGTTGELFF.

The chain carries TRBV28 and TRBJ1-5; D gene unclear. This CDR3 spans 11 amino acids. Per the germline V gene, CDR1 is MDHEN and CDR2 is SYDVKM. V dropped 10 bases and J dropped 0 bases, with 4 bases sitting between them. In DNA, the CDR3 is TGTGCCACCTCTAGCAATCAGCCCCAGCATTTT. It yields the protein CATSSNQPQHF.

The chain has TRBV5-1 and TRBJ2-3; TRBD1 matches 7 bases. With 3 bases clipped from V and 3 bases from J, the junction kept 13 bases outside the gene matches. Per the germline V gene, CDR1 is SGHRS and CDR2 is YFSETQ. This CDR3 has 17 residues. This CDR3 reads CASSSPRTGVGTDTQYF. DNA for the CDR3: TGCGCCAGCAGCTCACCCCGTACAGGGGTCGGGACAGATACGCAGTATTTT.

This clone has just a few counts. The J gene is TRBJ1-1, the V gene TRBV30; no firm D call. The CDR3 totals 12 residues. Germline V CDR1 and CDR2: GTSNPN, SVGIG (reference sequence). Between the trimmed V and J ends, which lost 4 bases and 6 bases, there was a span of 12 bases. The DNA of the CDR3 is TGTGCCTGGAACCGGGTGTTGGCTGAAGCTTTCTTT. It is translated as CAWNRVLAEAFF.

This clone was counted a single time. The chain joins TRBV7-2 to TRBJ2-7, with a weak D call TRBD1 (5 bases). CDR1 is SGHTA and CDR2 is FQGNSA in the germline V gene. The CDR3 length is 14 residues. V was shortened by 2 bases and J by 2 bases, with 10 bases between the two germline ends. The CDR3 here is CASSLQPGTYEQYF. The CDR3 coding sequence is TGTGCCAGCAGCTTACAACCAGGGACCTACGAGCAGTACTTC.

The CDR3 loop is CASSLGGNTEAFF. As DNA, the CDR3 is TGTGCCAGCAGCTTAGGAGGGAACACTGAAGCTTTCTTT. The J gene is TRBJ1-1, the V gene TRBV11-3; D unresolved. The CDR3 extends over 13 amino acids. The V end was cut by 1 base, the J end by 1 base, with 4 bases between. Germline V gives CDR1 SGHNT, CDR2 YENEEA.

The CDR3 sequence is CASRRVTSGSSTDTQYF. Written as DNA, the CDR3 is TGTGCCAGCAGGCGTGTGACTAGCGGGAGTTCCACAGATACGCAGTATTTT. This sequence joins TRBV2 and TRBJ2-3, with 12 bases matching TRBD2. Germline V CDR1 and CDR2: SNHLY, FYNNEI. The CDR3 spans 17 residues. Trimming at V came to 6 bases and at J to 2 bases, leaving 9 bases not matched to a gene.

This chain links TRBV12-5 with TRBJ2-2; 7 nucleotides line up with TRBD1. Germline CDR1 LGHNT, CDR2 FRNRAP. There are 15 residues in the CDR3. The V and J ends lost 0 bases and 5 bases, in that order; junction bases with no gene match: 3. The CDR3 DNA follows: TGTGCTAGTGGTTTGGTACTCAGGGGGACCGGGGAGCTGTTTTTT. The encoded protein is CASGLVLRGTGELFF.

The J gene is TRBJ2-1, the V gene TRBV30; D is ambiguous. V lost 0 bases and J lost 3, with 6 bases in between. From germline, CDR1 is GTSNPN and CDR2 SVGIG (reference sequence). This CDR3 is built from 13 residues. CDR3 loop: CAWSVGRYNEQFF. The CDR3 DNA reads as TGTGCCTGGAGTGTGGGCCGCTACAATGAGCAGTTCTTC.

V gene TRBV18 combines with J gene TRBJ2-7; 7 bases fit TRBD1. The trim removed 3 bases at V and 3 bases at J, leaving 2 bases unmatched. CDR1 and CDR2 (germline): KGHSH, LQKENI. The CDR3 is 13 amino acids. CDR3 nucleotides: TGTGCCAGCTCACCCCGGGACAGCTACGAGCAGTACTTC. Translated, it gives CASSPRDSYEQYF.

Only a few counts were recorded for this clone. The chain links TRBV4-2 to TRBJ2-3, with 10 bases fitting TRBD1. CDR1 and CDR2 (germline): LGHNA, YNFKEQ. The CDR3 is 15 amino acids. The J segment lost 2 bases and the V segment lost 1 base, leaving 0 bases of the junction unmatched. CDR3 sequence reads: CASSQGQGATDTQYF. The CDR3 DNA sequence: TGTGCCAGCAGCCAAGGACAGGGGGCCACAGATACGCAGTATTTT.

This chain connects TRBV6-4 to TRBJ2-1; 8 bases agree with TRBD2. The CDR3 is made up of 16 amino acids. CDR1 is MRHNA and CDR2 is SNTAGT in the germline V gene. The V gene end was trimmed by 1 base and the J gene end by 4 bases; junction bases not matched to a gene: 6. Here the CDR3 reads CASSDWTGLEYNEQFF. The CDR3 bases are TGTGCCAGCAGTGACTGGACGGGACTAGAGTACAATGAGCAGTTCTTC.

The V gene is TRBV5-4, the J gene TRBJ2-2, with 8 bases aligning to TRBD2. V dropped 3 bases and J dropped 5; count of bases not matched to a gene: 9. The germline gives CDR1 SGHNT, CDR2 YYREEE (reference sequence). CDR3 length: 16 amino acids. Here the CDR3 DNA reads TGTGCCAGCAGCTCCAGAGCGGGGGCGCGGACCGGGGAGCTGTTTTTT. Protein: CASSSRAGARTGELFF.

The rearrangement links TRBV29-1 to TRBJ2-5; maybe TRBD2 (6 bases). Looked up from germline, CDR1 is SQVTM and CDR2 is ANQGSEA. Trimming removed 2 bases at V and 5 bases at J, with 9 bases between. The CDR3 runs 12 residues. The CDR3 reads CSVERESETQYF. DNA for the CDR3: TGCAGCGTTGAACGGGAGTCCGAGACCCAGTACTTC.

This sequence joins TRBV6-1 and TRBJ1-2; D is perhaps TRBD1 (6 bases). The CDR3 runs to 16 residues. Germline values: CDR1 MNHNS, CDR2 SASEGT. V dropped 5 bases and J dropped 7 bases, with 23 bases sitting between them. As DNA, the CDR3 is TGTGCCAGCAGTCAAGACCCATCGGGGGGGGGCGGTGGCTACACCTTC. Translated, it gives CASSQDPSGGGGGYTF.

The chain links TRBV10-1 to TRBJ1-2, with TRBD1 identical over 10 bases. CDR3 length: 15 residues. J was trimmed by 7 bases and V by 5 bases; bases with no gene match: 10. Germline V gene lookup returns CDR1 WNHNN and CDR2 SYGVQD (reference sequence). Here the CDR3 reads CASSTGTGDRVGYTF. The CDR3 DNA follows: TGCGCCAGCAGTACCGGGACAGGGGACAGGGTTGGCTACACCTTC.

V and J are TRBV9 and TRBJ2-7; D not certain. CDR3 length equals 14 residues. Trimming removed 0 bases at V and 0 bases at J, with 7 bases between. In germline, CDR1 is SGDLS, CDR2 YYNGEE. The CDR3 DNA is TGTGCCAGCAGCGTAGAACCGGGCTCCTACGAGCAGTACTTC. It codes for CASSVEPGSYEQYF.

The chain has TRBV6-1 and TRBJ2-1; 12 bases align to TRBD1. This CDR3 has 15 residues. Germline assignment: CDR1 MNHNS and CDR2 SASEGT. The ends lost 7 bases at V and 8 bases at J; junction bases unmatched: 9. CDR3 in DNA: TGTGCCAGCACCCAGGGGGGACAGGGGGCTGATGAGCAGTTCTTC. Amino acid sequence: CASTQGGQGADEQFF.

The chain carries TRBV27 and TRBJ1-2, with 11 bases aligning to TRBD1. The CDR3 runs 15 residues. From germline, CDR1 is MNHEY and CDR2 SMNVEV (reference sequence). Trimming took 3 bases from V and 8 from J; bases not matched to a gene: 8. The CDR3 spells CASSFIGQGARGYTF. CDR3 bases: TGTGCCAGCAGTTTTATCGGACAGGGGGCGAGGGGCTACACCTTC.

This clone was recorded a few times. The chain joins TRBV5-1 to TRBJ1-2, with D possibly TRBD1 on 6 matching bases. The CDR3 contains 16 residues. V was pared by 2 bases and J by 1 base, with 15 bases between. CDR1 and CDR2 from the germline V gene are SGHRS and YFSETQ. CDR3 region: CASSLSTGTINYGYTF. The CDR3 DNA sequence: TGCGCCAGCAGCTTAAGCACAGGGACAATTAACTATGGCTACACCTTC. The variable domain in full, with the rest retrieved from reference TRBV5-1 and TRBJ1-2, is KAGVTQTPRYLIKTRGQQVTLSCSPISGHRSVSWYQQTPGQGLQFLFEYFSETQRNKGNFPGRFSGRQFSNSRSEMNVSTLELGDSALYLCASSLSTGTINYGYTFGSGTRLTVV.

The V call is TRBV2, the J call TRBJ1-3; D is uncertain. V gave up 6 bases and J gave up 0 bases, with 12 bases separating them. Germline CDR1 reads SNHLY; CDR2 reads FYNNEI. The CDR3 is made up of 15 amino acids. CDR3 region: CASSVGLSSGNTIYF. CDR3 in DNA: TGTGCCAGCAGCGTTGGTCTAAGCTCTGGAAACACCATATATTTT.

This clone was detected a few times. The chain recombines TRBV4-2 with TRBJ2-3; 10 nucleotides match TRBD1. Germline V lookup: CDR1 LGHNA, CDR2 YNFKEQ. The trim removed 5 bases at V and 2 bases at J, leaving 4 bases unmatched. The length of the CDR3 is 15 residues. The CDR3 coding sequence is TGTGCCAGCAGCTTCGGGACAGGGGCCACAGATACGCAGTATTTT. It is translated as CASSFGTGATDTQYF.